This T cell receptor beta chain was identified in a study of shared T cell receptors in the human thymus. V dropped 0 bases and J dropped 6 bases, with 16 bases sitting between them. The CDR3 extends over 16 amino acids. Germline V gives CDR1 SGHKS, CDR2 YYEKEE (reference sequence). Sequencing was performed with immunoSEQ multiplex PCR; in TCRdb, only in-frame clones are kept and a portion is missing. The data show some 720,000 clones, with approximately 90% seen just once and over 0.008% held by the top ten. The count of this clone is one. This same sample was also taken into another study, of human thymus T cells.

The sample comprised thymocytes. The receptor comes from a boy younger than two with a congenital heart defect. The genes are TRBV5-5 and TRBJ2-1; perhaps TRBD2 as D (6 bases). As DNA, the CDR3 is TGTGCCAGCAGCTTGGTAGAGACTAGTACTCTCAATGAGCAGTTCTTC. Translating it yields CASSLVETSTLNEQFF.